The sequence of this T cell receptor (beta chain) was determined in a study of T-cell reconstitution after alpha-beta-depleted transplantation in children. Study results and caveats: At around two months after transplant, the alpha-beta T cells were reportedly derived from several hundred expanded clones that came from non-depleted graft cells. After transplant, high TCRbeta diversity at day 60 in some patients arose from surviving recipient T cells and thymic progenitors. By one year post-transplant, T-cell counts and diversity largely arose from T cells that were newly produced.

With regard to this clonotype: Its antigen is unidentified. The junction departs from germline at one end; a sequencing error may be responsible.

Preparing the TCRbeta library involved the use of unique molecular identifiers. One entry per CDR3 protein results from TCRdb running MiXCR on the PCR reads. The sample has around 700,000 distinct CDR3 sequences, under 15% seen once; the top ten hold 0.65% to 0.9%. This TCR was recovered from a girl between 2 and 10 years old with congenital amegakaryocytic thrombocytopenia, due to receive a stem cell transplant. The sample consisted of PBMCs, taken before TCRalphabeta/CD19-depleted stem cell transplant.

CDR3 protein: CCARDRRSGLTYEQYF. CDR3 coding DNA: TGCTGTGCTAGAGACCGGAGGTCGGGGTTAACCTACGAGCAGTACTTC. The chain is built from TRBV20-1 and TRBJ2-7, with D tentatively TRBD2 (5 bases). In germline, CDR1 is DFQATT, CDR2 SNEGSKA (reference sequence). The CDR3 length is 16 residues.